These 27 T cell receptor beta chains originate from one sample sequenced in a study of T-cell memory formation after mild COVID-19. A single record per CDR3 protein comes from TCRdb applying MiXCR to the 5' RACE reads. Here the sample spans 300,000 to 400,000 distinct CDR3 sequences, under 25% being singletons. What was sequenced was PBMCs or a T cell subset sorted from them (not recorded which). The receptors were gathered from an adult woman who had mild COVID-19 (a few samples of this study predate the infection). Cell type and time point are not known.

CDR3 bases: TGTGCCAGCAGCCCCTACAGGGGTGCTGAGCAGTTCTTC. Translated, it gives CASSPYRGAEQFF. The genes are TRBV7-9 and TRBJ2-1, with 7 bases identical to TRBD1. With 5 bases clipped from V and 9 bases from J, the junction kept 7 bases outside the gene matches. The CDR3 covers 13 residues. CDR1 SEHNR and CDR2 FQNEAQ come from the germline V gene (reference sequence).

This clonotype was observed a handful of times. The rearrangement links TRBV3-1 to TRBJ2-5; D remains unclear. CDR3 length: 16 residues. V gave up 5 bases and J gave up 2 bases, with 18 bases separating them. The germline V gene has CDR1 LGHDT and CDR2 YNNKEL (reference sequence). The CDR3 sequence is CASSSGPSRIQETQYF. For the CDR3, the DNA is TGTGCCAGCAGCTCAGGCCCCTCACGGATACAAGAGACCCAGTACTTC.

The CDR3 here is CASSQDHPSSGVSGELFF. The CDR3 region has the DNA TGTGCCAGCAGCCAAGATCACCCCTCTAGCGGGGTCAGCGGGGAGCTGTTTTTT. This chain connects TRBV3-1 to TRBJ2-2; TRBD2 matches 9 bases. From germline, CDR1 is LGHDT and CDR2 YNNKEL (reference sequence). With 0 bases clipped from V and 7 bases from J, the junction kept 12 bases outside the gene matches. CDR3 length: 18 residues.

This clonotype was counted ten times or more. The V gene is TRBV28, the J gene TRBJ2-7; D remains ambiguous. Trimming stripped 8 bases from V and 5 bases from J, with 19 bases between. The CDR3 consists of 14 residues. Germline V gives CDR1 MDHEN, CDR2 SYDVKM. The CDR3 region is CASWLEDRRDEQYF. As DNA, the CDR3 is TGTGCCAGCTGGCTTGAAGACCGCCGGGACGAGCAGTACTTC.

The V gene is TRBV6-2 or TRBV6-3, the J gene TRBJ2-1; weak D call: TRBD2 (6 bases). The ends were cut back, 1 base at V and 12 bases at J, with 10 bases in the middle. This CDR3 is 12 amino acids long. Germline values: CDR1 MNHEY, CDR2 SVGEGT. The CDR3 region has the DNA TGTGCCAGCAGTTACTGGGAGGTCAGGCAGTTCTTC. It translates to CASSYWEVRQFF.

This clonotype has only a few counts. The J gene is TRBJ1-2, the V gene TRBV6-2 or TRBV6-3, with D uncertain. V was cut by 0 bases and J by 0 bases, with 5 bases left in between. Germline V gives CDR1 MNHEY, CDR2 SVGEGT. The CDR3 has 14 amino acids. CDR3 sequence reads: CASSYSGTNYGYTF. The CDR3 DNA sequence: TGTGCCAGCAGTTACTCCGGGACTAACTATGGCTACACCTTC.

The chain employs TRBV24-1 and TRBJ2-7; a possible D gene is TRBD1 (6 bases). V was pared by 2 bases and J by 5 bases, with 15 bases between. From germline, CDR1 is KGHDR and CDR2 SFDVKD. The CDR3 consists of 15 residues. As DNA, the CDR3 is TGTGCCACCAGTGATTATGGGCAGGGGTCGGACGAGCAGTACTTC. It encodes CATSDYGQGSDEQYF.

The CDR3 region has the DNA TGTGCCACCAGTGACCCTAGACAGCAGTCCTACGAGCAGTACTTC. It yields the protein CATSDPRQQSYEQYF. This chain links TRBV24-1 with TRBJ2-7; the D gene is possibly TRBD1 (5 bases). V was shortened by 4 bases and J by 1 base, with 13 bases between the two germline ends. The CDR3 has 15 amino acids. Germline loops: CDR1 KGHDR, CDR2 SFDVKD.

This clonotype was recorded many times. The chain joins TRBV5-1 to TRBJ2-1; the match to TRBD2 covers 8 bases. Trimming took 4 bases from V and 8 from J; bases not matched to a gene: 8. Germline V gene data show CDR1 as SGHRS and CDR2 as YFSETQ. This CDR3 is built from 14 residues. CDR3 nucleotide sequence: TGCGCCAGCAGCCCGGGACTAGGGGCCCATGAGCAGTTCTTC. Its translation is CASSPGLGAHEQFF. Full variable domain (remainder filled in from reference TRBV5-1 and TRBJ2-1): KAGVTQTPRYLIKTRGQQVTLSCSPISGHRSVSWYQQTPGQGLQFLFEYFSETQRNKGNFPGRFSGRQFSNSRSEMNVSTLELGDSALYLCASSPGLGAHEQFFGPGTRLTVL.

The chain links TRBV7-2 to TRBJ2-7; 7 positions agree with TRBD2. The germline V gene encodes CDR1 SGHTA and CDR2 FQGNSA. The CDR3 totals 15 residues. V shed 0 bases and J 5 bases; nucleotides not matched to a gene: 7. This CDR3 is CASSLASREFDEQYF. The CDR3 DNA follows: TGTGCCAGCAGCTTAGCGTCGCGGGAGTTCGACGAGCAGTACTTC.

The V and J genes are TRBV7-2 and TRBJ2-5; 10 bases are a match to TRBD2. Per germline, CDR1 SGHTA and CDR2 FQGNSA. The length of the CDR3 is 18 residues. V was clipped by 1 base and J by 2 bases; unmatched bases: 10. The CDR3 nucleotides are TGTGCCAGCAGCTTAGGCGTTTTGGCTAGCGGGGGACAAGAGACCCAGTACTTC. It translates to CASSLGVLASGGQETQYF. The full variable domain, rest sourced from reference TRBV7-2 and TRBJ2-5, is GAGVSQSPSNKVTEKGKDVELRCDPISGHTALYWYRQSLGQGLEFLIYFQGNSAPDKSGLPSDRFSAERTGGSVSTLTIQRTQQEDSAVYLCASSLGVLASGGQETQYFGPGTRLLVL.

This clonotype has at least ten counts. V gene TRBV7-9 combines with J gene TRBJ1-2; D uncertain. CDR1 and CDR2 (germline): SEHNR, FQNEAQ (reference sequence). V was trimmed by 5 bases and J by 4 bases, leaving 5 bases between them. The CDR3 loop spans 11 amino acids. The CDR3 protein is CASSSLYGYTF. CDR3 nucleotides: TGTGCCAGCAGCAGCCTCTATGGCTACACCTTC.

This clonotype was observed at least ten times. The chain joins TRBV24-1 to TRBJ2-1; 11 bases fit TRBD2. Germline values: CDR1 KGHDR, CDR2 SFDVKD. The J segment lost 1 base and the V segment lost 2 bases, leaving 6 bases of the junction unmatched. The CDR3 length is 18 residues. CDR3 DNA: TGTGCCACCAGTGATTCCCTACTAGCGGGAGCTTCCTACAATGAGCAGTTCTTC. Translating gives CATSDSLLAGASYNEQFF.

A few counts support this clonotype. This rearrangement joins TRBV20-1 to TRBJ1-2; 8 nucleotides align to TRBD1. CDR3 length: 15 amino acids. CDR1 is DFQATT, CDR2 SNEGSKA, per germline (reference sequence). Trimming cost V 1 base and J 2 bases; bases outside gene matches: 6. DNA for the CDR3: TGCAGTGCTAGAGTTTTGCCAGGGGGCAACTATGGCTACACCTTC. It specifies CSARVLPGGNYGYTF.

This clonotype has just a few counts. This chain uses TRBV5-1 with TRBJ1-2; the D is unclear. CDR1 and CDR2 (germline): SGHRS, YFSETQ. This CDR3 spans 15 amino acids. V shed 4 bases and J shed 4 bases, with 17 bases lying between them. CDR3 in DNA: TGCGCCAGCAGCCCCTCTGGCCCCGTCGGCTATGGCTACACCTTC. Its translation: CASSPSGPVGYGYTF.

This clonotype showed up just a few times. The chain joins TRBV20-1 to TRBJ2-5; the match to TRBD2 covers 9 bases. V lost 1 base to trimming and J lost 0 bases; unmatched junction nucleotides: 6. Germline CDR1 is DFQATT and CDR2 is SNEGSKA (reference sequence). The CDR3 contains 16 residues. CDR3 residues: CSARVPSGTHQETQYF. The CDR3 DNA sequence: TGCAGTGCTAGAGTCCCTAGCGGGACCCACCAAGAGACCCAGTACTTC.

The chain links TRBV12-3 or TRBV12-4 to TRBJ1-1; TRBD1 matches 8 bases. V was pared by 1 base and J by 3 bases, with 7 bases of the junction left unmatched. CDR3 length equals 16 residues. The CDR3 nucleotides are TGTGCCAGCAGTTTAGGGCAGGGGGCGCGGGACACTGAAGCTTTCTTT. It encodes CASSLGQGARDTEAFF.

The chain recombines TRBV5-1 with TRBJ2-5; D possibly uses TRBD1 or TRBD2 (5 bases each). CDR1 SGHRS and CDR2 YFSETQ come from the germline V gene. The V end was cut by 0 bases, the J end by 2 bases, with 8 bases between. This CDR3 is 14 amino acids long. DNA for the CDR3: TGCGCCAGCAGCTTGGGGGGGATACAAGAGACCCAGTACTTC. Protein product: CASSLGGIQETQYF.

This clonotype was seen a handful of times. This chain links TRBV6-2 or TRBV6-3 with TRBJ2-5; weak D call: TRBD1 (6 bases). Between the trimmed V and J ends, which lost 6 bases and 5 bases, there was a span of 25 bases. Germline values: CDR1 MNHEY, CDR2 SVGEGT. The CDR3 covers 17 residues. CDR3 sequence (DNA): TGTGCCAGCAGACCCATAACGCGTCACAGGGTTCGCGAGACCCAGTACTTC. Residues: CASRPITRHRVRETQYF.

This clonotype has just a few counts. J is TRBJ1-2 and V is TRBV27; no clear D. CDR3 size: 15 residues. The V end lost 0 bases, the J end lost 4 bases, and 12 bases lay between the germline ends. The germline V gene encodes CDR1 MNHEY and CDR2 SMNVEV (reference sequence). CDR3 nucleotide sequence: TGTGCCAGCAGTTTATCGTCGGCCGCTCCCTATGGCTACACCTTC. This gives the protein CASSLSSAAPYGYTF.

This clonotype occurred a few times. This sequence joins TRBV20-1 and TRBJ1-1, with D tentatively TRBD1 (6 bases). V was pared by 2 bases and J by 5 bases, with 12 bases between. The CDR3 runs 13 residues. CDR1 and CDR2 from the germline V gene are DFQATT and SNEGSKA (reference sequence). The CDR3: CSARRTAGTEAFF. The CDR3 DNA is TGCAGTGCTAGACGGACAGCGGGGACTGAAGCTTTCTTT.

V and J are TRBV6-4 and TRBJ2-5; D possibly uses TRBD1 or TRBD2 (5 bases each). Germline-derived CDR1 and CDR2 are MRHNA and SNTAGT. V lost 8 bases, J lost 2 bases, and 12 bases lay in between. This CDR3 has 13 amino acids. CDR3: CASARGAQETQYF. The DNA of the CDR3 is TGTGCCAGCGCTAGGGGAGCGCAAGAGACCCAGTACTTC.

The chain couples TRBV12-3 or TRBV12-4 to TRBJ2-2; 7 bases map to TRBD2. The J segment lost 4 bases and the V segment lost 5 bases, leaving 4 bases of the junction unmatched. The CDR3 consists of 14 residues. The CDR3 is CASSPPSGTGELFF. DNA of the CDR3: TGTGCCAGCAGTCCCCCTAGCGGCACCGGGGAGCTGTTTTTT.

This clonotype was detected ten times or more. CDR3 loop: CASSPGGTGHHEQYF. CDR3 in DNA: TGTGCCAGCAGTCCGGGAGGGACAGGGCACCACGAGCAGTACTTC. This chain connects TRBV6-6 to TRBJ2-7, with D tentatively TRBD1 (9 bases). V lost 5 bases, J lost 5 bases, and 19 bases lay in between. The CDR3 runs to 15 residues. CDR1 is MNHNY and CDR2 is SVGAGI in the germline V gene (reference sequence).

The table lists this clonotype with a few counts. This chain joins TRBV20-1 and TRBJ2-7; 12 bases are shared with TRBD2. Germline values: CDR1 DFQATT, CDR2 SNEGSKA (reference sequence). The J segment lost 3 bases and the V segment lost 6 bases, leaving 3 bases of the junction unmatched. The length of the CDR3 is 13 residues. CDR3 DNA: TGCAGTGCCCCGACTAGCGGGGGCTACGAGCAGTACTTC. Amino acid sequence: CSAPTSGGYEQYF.

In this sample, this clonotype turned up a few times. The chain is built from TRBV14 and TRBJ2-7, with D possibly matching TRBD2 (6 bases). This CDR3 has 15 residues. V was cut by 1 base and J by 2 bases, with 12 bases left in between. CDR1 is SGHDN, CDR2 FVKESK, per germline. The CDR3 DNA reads TGTGCCAGCAGCCAAGCCGGGGGAACTGCCTACGAGCAGTACTTC. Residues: CASSQAGGTAYEQYF.

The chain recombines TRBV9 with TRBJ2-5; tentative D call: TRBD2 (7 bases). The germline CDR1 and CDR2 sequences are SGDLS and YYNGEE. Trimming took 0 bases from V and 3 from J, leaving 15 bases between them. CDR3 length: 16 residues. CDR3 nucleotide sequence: TGTGCCAGCAGCGTAGCTGGGGGGGGCTTAAAAGAGACCCAGTACTTC. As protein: CASSVAGGGLKETQYF.